This record looks at one TCR beta chain sequence and its context. Measured with immunoSEQ multiplex PCR; TCRdb has only the in-frame clones, and not every one. The data contain more than 40,000 clones, around 86% of them seen just once; the ten biggest clones take up about 2.9%. This specimen belongs to a study of blood T cell repertoires in COVID-19. Trimming cost V 2 bases and J 1 base, with 9 bases left between them. The length of the CDR3 is 13 residues. Germline values: CDR1 GTSNPN, CDR2 SVGIG (reference sequence). This receptor was identified in a woman aged 80 or older with acute or convalescent COVID-19. The chain joins TRBV30 to TRBJ2-7, with D possibly being TRBD2 (5 bases). The sequenced sample consisted of peripheral blood. CDR3 loop: CAWSRRSSYEQYF. DNA for the CDR3: TGTGCCTGGAGTAGGAGGAGTTCCTACGAGCAGTACTTC.